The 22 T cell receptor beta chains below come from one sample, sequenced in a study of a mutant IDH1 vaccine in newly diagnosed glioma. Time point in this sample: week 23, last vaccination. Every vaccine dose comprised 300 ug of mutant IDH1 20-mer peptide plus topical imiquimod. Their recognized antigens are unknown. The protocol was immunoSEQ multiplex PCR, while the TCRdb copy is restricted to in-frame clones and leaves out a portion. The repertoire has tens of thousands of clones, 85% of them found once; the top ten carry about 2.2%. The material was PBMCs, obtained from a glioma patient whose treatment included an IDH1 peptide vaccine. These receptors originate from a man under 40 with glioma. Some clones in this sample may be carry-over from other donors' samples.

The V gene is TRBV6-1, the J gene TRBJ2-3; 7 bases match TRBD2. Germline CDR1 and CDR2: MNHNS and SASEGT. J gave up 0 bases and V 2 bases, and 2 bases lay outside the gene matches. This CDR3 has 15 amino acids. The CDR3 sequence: CASSELAASTDTQYF. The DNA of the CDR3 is TGTGCCAGCAGTGAACTAGCGGCTAGCACAGATACGCAGTATTTT.

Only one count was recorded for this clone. This chain's CDR3 is CASSSPDYYEQYF. The CDR3 DNA reads as TGTGCCAGCAGCTCACCGGACTACTACGAGCAGTACTTC. The chain recombines TRBV7-2 with TRBJ2-7, with D perhaps TRBD2 (6 bases). CDR1 and CDR2 (germline): SGHTA, FQGNSA. The CDR3 has 13 residues. V lost 4 bases, J lost 3 bases, and 10 bases lay in between. Full variable domain (rest looked up from reference TRBV7-2 and TRBJ2-7): GAGVSQSPSNKVTEKGKDVELRCDPISGHTALYWYRQSLGQGLEFLIYFQGNSAPDKSGLPSDRFSAERTGGSVSTLTIQRTQQEDSAVYLCASSSPDYYEQYFGPGTRLTVT.

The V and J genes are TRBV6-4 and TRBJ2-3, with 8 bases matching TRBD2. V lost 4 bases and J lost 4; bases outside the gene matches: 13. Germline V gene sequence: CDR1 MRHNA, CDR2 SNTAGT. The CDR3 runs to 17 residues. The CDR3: CASSVRLSAGGPDTQYF. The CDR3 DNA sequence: TGTGCCAGCAGTGTCCGGCTATCGGCGGGGGGCCCAGATACGCAGTATTTT.

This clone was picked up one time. The CDR3 sequence is CASSFRGQGYYGYTF. The CDR3 DNA reads as TGTGCCAGCAGCTTCCGGGGACAGGGCTACTATGGCTACACCTTC. This sequence joins TRBV5-6 and TRBJ1-2, with 9 bases aligning to TRBD1. The germline gives CDR1 SGHDT, CDR2 YYEEEE. This CDR3 contains 15 residues. The J segment lost 3 bases and the V segment lost 2 bases, leaving 5 bases of the junction unmatched.

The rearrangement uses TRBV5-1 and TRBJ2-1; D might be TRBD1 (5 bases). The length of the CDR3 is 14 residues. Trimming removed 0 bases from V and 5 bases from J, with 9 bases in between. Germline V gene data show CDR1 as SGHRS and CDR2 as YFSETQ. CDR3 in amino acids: CASSLGQDNNEQFF. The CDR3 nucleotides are TGCGCCAGCAGCTTGGGCCAGGACAACAATGAGCAGTTCTTC.

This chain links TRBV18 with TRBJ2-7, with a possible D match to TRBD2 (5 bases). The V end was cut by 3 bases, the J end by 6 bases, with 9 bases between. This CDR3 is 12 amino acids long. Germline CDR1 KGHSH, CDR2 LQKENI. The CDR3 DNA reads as TGTGCCAGCTCACCTGAGGGTTTCGAGCAGTACTTC. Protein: CASSPEGFEQYF.

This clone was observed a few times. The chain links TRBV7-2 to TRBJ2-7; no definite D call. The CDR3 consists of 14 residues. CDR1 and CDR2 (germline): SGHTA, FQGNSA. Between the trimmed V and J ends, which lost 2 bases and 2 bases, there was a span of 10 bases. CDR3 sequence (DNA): TGTGCCAGCAGCTTATCCGGGCGGACCTACGAGCAGTACTTC. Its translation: CASSLSGRTYEQYF.

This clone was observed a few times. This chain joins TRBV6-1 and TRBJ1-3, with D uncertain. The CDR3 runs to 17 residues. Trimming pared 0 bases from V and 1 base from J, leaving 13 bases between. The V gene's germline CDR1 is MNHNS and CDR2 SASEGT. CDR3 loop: CASSEAVYGSSGNTIYF. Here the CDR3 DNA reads TGTGCCAGCAGTGAAGCAGTTTACGGGAGTTCTGGAAACACCATATATTTT.

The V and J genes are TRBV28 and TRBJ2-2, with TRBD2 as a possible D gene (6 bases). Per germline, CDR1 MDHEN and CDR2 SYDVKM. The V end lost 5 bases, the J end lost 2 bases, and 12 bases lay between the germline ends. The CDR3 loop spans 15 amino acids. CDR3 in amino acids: CASSLRDSNTGELFF. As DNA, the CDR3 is TGTGCCAGCAGTCTCCGGGACTCCAACACCGGGGAGCTGTTTTTT.

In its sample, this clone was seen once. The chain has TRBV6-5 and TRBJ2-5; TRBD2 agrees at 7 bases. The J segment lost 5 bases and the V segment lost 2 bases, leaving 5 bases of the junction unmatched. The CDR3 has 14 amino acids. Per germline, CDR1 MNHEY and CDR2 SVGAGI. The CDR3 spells CASSYREGVETQYF. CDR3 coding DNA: TGTGCCAGCAGTTACAGGGAGGGAGTGGAGACCCAGTACTTC.

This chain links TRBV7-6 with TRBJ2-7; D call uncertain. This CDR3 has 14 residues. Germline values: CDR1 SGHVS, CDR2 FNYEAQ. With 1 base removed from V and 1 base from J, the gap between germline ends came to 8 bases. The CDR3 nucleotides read TGTGCCAGCAGCTTAGATGGGTTATCCTACGAGCAGTACTTC. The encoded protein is CASSLDGLSYEQYF.

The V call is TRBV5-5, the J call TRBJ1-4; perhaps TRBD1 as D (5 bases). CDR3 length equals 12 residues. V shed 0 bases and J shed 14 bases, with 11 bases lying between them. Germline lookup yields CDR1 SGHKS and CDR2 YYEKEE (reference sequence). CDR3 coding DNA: TGTGCCAGCAGCTTGGCCGAGGGGACCCTGTTTTTT. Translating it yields CASSLAEGTLFF.

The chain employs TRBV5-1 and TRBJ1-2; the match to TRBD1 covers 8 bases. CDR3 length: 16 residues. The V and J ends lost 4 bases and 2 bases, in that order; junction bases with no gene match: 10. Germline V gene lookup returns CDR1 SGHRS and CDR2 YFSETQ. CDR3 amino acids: CASSVTQGGKNYGYTF. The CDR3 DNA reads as TGCGCCAGCAGCGTGACACAGGGGGGAAAGAACTATGGCTACACCTTC.

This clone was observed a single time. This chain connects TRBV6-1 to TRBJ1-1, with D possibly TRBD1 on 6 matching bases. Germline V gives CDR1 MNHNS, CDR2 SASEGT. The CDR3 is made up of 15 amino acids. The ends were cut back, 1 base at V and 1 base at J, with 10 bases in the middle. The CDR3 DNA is TGTGCCAGCAGTGAAGTGGGGGCCTCGAACACTGAAGCTTTCTTT. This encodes CASSEVGASNTEAFF.

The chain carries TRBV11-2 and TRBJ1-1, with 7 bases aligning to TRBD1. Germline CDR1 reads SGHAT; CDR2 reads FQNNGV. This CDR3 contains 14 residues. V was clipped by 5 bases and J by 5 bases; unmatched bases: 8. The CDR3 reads CASSQTGLGTEAFF. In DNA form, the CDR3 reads TGTGCCAGCAGCCAGACAGGGTTAGGGACTGAAGCTTTCTTT.

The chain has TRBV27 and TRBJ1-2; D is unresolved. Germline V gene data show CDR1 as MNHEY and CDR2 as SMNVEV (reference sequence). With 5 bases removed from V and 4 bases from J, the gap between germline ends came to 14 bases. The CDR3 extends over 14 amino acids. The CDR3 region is CASSPYGSSYGYTF. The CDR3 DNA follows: TGTGCCAGCAGTCCGTACGGGAGTAGCTATGGCTACACCTTC.

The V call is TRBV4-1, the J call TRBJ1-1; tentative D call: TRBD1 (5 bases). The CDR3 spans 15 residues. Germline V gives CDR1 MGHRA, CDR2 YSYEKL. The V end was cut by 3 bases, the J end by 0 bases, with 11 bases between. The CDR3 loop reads CASSHSPGLNTEAFF. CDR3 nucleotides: TGCGCCAGCAGCCATTCGCCAGGGCTGAACACTGAAGCTTTCTTT.

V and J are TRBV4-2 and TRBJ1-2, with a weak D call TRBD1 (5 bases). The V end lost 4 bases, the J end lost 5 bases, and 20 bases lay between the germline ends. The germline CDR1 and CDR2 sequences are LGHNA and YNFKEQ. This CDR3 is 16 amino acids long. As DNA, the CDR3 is TGTGCCAGCAGCCGCGAAGGGGCAGGGAGAGGGTATGGCTACACCTTC. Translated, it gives CASSREGAGRGYGYTF.

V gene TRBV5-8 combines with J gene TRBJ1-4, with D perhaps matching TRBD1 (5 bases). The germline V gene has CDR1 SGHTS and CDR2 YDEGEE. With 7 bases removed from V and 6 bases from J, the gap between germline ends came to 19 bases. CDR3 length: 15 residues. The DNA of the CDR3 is TGTGCCAGCCGAGGACATGCTGAGATGGATGAAAAACTGTTTTTT. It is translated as CASRGHAEMDEKLFF.

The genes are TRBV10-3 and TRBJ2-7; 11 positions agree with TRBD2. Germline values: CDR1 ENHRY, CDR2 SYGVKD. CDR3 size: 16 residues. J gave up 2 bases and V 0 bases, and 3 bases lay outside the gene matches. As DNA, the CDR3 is TGTGCCATCAGTGAGTCTCTAGCGGGGGGAACCTACGAGCAGTACTTC. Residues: CAISESLAGGTYEQYF.

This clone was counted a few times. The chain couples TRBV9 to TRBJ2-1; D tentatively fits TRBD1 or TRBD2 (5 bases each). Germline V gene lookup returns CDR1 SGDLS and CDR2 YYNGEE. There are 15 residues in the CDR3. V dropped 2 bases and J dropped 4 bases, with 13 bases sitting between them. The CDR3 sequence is CASSVLSGTYNEQFF. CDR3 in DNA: TGTGCCAGCAGCGTCTTATCCGGGACGTACAATGAGCAGTTCTTC.

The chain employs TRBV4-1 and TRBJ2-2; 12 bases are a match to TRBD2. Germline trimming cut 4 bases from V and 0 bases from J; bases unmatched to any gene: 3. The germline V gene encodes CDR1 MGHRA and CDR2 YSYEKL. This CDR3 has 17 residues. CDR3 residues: CASSRTSGGTNTGELFF. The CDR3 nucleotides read TGCGCCAGCAGCCGAACTAGCGGGGGGACGAACACCGGGGAGCTGTTTTTT.